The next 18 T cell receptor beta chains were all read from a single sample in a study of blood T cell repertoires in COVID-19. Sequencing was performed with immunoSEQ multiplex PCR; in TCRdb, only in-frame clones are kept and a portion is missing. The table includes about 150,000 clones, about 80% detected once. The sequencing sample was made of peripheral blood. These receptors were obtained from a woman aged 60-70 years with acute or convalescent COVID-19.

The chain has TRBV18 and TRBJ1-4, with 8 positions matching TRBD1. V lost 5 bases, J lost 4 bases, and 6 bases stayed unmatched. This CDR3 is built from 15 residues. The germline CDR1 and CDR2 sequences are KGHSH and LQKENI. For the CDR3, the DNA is TGTGCCAGCTCATCGGGACAGGTTTTTAATGAAAAACTGTTTTTT. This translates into CASSSGQVFNEKLFF.

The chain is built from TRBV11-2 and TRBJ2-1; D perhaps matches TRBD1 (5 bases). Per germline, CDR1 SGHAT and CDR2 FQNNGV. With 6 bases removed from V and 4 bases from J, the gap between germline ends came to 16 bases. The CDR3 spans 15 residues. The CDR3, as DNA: TGTGCCAGCAGTTCGGACACGCCACCGTACAATGAGCAGTTCTTC. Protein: CASSSDTPPYNEQFF.

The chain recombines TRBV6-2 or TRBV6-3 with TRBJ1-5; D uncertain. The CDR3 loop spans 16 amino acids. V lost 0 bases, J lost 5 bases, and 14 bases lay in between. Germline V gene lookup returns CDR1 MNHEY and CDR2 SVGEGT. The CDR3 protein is CASSYSGRSVYQPQHF. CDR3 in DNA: TGTGCCAGCAGTTACTCGGGCAGGTCGGTATATCAGCCCCAGCATTTT.

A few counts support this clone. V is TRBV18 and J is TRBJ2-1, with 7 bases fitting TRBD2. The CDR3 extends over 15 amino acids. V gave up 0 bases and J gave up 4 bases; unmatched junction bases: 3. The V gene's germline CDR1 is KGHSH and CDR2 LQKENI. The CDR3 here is CASSPPSSGYNEQFF. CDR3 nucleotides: TGTGCCAGCTCACCACCTTCTAGCGGATACAATGAGCAGTTCTTC.

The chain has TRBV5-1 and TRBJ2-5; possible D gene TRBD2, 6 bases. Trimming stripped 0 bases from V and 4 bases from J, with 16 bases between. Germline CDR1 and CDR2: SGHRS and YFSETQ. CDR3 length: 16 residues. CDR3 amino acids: CASSLGGDGTLETQYF. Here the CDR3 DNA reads TGCGCCAGCAGCTTGGGCGGGGACGGTACTTTAGAGACCCAGTACTTC.

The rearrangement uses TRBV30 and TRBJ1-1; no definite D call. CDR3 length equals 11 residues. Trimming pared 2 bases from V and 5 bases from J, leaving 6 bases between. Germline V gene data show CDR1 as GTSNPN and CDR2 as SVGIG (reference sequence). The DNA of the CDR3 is TGTGCCTGGAGTTGGGAGACTGAAGCTTTCTTT. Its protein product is CAWSWETEAFF.

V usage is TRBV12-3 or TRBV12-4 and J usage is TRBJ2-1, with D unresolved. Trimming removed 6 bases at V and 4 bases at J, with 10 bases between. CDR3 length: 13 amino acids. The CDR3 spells CASRRLQYNEQFF. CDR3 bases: TGTGCCAGCAGGAGGCTCCAATACAATGAGCAGTTCTTC.

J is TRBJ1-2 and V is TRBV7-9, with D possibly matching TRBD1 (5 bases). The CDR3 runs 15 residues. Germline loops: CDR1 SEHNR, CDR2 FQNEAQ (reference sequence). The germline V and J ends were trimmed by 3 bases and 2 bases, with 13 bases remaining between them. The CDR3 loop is CASSFDMGGNYGYTF. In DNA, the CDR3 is TGTGCCAGCAGCTTTGATATGGGGGGAAACTATGGCTACACCTTC.

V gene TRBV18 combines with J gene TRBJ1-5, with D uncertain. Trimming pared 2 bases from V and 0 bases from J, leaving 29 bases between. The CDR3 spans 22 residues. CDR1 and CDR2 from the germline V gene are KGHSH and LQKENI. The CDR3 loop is CASSPLKEGLPWAVDSNQPQHF. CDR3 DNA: TGTGCCAGCTCACCATTAAAAGAGGGCCTCCCGTGGGCAGTCGATAGCAATCAGCCCCAGCATTTT.

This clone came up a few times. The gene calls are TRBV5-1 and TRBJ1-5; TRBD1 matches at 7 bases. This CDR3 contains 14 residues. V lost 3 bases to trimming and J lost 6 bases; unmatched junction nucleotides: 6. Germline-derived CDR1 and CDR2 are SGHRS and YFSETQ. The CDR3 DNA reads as TGCGCCAGCAGCTCAGGACAGGTGGGTCAGCCCCAGCATTTT. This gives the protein CASSSGQVGQPQHF.

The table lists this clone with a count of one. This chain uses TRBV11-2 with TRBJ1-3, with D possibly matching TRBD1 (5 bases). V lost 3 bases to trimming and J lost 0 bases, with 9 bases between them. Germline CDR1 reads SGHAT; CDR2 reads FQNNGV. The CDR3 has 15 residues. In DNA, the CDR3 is TGTGCCAGCAGCTTTACACAGGTCTCTGGAAACACCATATATTTT. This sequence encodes CASSFTQVSGNTIYF.

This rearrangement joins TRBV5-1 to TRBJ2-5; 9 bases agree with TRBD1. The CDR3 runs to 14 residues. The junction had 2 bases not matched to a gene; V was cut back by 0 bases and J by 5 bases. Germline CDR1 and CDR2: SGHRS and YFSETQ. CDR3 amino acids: CASSLGDRDETQYF. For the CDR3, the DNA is TGCGCCAGCAGCTTGGGGGACAGGGATGAGACCCAGTACTTC.

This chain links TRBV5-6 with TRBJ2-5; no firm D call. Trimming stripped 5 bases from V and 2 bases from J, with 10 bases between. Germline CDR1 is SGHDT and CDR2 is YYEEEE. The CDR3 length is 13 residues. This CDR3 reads CASRLGHQETQYF. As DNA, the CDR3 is TGTGCCAGCAGACTTGGGCATCAAGAGACCCAGTACTTC.

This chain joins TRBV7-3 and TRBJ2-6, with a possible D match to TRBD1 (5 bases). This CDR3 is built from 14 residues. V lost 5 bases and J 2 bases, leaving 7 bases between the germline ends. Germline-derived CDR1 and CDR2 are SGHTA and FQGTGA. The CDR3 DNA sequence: TGTGCCAGCAGCCCCAGGGCTGGGGCCAACGTCCTGACTTTC. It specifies CASSPRAGANVLTF. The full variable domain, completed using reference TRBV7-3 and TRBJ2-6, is GAGVSQTPSNKVTEKGKYVELRCDPISGHTALYWYRQSLGQGPEFLIYFQGTGAADDSGLPNDRFFAVRPEGSVSTLKIQRTERGDSAVYLCASSPRAGANVLTFGAGSRLTVL.

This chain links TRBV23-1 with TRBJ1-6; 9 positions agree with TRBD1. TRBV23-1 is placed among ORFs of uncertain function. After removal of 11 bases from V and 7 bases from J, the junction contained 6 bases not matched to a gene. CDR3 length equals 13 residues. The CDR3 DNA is TGCGCCGGAGGGGGGACAGGGAATTCACCCCTCCACTTT. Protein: CAGGGTGNSPLHF.

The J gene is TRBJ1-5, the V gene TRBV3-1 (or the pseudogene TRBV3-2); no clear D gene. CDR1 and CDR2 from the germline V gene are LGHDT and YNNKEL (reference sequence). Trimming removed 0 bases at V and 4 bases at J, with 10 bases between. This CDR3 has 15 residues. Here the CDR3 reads CASSQDGAANQPQHF. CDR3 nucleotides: TGTGCCAGCAGCCAAGATGGAGCGGCGAATCAGCCCCAGCATTTT.

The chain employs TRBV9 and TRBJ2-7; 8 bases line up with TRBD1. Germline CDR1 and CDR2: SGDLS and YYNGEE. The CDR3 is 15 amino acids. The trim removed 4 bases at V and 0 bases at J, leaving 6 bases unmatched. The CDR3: CASSRDRGGSYEQYF. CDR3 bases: TGTGCCAGCAGCCGAGACAGGGGTGGCTCCTACGAGCAGTACTTC. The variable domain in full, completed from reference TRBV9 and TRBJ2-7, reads DSGVTQTPKHLITATGQRVTLRCSPRSGDLSVYWYQQSLDQGLQFLIQYYNGEERAKGNILERFSAQQFPDLHSELNLSSLELGDSALYFCASSRDRGGSYEQYFGPGTRLTVT.

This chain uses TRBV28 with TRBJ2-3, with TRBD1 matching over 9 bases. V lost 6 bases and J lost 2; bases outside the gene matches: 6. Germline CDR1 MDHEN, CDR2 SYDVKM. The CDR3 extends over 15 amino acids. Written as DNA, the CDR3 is TGTGCCAGCAGGCTCAGGGACAGGGTCACAGATACGCAGTATTTT. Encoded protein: CASRLRDRVTDTQYF. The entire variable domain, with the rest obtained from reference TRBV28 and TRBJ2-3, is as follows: DVKVTQSSRYLVKRTGEKVFLECVQDMDHENMFWYRQDPGLGLRLIYFSYDVKMKEKGDIPEGYSVSREKKERFSLILESASTNQTSMYLCASRLRDRVTDTQYFGPGTRLTVL.